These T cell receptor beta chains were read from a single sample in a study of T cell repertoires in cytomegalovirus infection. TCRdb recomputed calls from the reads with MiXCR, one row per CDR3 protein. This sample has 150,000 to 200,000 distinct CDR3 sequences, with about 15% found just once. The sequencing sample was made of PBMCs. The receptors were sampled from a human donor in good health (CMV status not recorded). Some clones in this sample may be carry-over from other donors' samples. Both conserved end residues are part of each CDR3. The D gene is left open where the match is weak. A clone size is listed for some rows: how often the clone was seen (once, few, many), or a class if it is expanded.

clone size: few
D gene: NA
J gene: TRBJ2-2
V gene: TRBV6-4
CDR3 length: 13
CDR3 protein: CASSRTNTGELFF
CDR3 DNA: TGTGCCAGCAGTCGAACGAACACCGGGGAGCTGTTTTTT

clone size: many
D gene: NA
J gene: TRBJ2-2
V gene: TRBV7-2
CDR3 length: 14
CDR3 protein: CASSLAAGPGELFF
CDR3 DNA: TGTGCCAGCAGCTTAGCCGCGGGTCCCGGGGAGCTGTTTTTT

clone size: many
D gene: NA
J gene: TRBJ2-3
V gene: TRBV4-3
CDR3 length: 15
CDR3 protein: CASSSQRASTDTQYF
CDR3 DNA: TGCGCCAGCAGCTCACAGCGGGCGAGCACAGATACGCAGTATTTT

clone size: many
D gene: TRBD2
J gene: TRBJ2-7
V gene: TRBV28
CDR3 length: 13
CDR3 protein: CASGTSGSYEQYF
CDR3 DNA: TGTGCCAGTGGGACTAGCGGGAGCTACGAGCAGTACTTC

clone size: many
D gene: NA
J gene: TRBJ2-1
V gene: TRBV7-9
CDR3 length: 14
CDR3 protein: CASSLGGSYNEQFF
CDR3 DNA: TGTGCCAGCAGCTTAGGGGGGTCCTACAATGAGCAGTTCTTC

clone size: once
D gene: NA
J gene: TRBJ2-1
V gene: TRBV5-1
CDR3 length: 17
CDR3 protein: CASSILARGVPYNEQFF
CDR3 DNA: TGCGCCAGCAGCATTCTCGCGAGGGGGGTCCCATACAATGAGCAGTTCTTC

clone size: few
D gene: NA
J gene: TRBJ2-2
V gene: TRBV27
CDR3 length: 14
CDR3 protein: CASSLSGLGGELFF
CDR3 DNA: TGTGCCAGCAGTTTATCGGGGTTGGGCGGGGAGCTGTTTTTT

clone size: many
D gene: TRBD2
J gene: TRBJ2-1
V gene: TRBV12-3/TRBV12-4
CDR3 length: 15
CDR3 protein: CASRGAGGYYNEQFF
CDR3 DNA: TGTGCCAGCAGGGGGGCGGGGGGGTACTACAATGAGCAGTTCTTC

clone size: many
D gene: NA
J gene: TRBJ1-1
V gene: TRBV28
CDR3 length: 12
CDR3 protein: CASSKGGGEAFF
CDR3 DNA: TGTGCCAGCAGTAAGGGAGGGGGTGAAGCTTTCTTT

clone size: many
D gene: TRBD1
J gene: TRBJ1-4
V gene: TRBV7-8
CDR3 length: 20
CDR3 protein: CASSLARGGGIISANEKLFF
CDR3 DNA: TGTGCCAGCAGCTTAGCGAGGGGAGGGGGCATCATCTCGGCTAATGAAAAACTGTTTTTT

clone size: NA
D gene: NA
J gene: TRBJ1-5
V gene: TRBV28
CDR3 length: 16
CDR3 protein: CASSLVVRLVNQPQHF
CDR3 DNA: TGTGCCAGCAGTTTGGTAGTCAGGCTGGTCAATCAGCCCCAGCATTTT

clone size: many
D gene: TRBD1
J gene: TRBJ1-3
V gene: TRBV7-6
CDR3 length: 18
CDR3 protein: CASKLTAGQGDSGNTIYF
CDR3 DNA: TGTGCCAGCAAGCTTACCGCGGGACAGGGGGACTCTGGAAACACCATATATTTT

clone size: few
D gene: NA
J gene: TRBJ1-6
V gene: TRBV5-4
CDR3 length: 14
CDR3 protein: CASSLDAGISPLHF
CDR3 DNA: TGTGCCAGCAGCTTGGATGCAGGGATTTCACCCCTCCACTTT

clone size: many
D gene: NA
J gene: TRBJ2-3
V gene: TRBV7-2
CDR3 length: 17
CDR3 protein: CASSLRSGAASTDTQYF
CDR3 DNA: TGTGCCAGCAGCTTACGGTCGGGGGCAGCGAGCACAGATACGCAGTATTTT

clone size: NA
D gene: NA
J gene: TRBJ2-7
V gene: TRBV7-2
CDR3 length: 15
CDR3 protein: CASSLAGTERYEQYF
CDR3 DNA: TGTGCCAGCAGCTTAGCAGGGACGGAGCGCTACGAGCAGTACTTC

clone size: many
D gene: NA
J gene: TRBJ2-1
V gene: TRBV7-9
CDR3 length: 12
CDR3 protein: CARGDRYNEQFF
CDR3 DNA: TGTGCCCGGGGGGACAGATACAATGAGCAGTTCTTC

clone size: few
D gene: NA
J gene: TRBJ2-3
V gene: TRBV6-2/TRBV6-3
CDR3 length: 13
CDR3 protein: CASPLSCTDTQYF
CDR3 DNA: TGTGCCAGCCCACTATCCTGCACAGATACGCAGTATTTT

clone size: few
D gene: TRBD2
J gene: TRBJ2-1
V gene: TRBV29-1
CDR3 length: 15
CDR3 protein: CSVEELADTYNEQFF
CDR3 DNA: TGCAGCGTTGAAGAACTAGCGGACACCTACAATGAGCAGTTCTTC

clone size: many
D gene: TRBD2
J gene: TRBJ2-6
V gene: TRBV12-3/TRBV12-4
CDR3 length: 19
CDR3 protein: CASSPGTSGTGSGANVLTF
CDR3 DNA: TGTGCCAGCAGCCCCGGGACTAGCGGGACAGGCTCTGGGGCCAACGTCCTGACTTTC

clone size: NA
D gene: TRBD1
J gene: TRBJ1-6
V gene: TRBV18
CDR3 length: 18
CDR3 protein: CASSPPGTGSSYNSPLHF
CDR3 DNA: TGTGCCAGCTCACCACCCGGGACAGGGAGCTCCTATAATTCACCCCTCCACTTT

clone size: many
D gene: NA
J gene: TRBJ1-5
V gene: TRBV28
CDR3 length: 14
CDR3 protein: CASTPGGRGQPQHF
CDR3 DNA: TGTGCCAGCACCCCCGGTGGGCGAGGTCAGCCCCAGCATTTT

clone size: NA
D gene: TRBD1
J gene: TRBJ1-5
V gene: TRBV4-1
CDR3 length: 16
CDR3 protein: CASSQGQGAQNQPQHF
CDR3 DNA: TGCGCCAGCAGCCAAGGACAGGGGGCCCAGAATCAGCCCCAGCATTTT

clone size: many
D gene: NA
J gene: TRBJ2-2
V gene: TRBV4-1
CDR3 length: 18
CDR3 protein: CASSQEGGGLANTGELFF
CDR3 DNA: TGCGCCAGCAGCCAAGAAGGTGGGGGCCTCGCGAACACCGGGGAGCTGTTTTTT

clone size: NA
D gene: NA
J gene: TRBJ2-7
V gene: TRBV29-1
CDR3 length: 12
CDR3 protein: CSVELGHYEQYF
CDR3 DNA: TGCAGCGTTGAATTGGGACACTACGAGCAGTACTTC

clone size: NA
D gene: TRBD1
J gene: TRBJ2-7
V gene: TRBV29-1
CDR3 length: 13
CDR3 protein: CSVETDRGHEQYF
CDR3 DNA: TGCAGCGTTGAGACAGACAGGGGGCACGAGCAGTACTTC

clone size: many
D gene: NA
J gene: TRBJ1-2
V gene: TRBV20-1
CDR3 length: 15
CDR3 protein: CSAPTEGRSNYGYTF
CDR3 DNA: TGCAGTGCCCCCACGGAGGGACGGAGTAACTATGGCTACACCTTC

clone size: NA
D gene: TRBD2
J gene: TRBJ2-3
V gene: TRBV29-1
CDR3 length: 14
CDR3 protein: CSVEEAGVTDTQYF
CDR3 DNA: TGCAGCGTTGAAGAAGCGGGAGTTACAGATACGCAGTATTTT

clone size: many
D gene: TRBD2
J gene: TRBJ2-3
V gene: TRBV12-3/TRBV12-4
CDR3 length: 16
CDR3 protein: CASSSLTSGRTDTQYF
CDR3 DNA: TGTGCCAGCAGTTCCCTGACTAGCGGGAGAACAGATACGCAGTATTTT

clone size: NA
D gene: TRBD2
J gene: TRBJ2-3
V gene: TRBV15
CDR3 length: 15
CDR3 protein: CATSRFPGGGDTQYF
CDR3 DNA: TGTGCCACCAGCAGATTTCCCGGGGGGGGAGATACGCAGTATTTT

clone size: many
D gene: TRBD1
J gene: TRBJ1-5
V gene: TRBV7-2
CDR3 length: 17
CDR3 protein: CASSPGWGQGSNQPQHF
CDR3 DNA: TGTGCCAGCAGCCCCGGATGGGGACAGGGGAGTAATCAGCCCCAGCATTTT

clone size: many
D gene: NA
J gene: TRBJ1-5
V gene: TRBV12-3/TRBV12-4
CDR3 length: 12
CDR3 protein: CASSLWKQPQHF
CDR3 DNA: TGTGCCAGCAGTTTATGGAAACAGCCCCAGCATTTT

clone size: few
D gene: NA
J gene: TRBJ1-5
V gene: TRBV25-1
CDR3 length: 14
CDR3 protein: CASSTTGSNQPQHF
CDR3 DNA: TGTGCCAGCAGCACCACAGGAAGCAATCAGCCCCAGCATTTT

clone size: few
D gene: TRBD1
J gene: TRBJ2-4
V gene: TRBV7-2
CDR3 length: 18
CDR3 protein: CASRSRTGGELATMVQYF
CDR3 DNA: TGTGCCAGCAGAAGTCGGACAGGGGGCGAACTCGCGACTATGGTTCAGTACTTC

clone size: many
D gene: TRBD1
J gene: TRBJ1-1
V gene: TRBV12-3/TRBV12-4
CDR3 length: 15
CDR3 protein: CASRAQTGLGTEAFF
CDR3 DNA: TGTGCCAGCAGGGCTCAGACAGGGTTGGGCACTGAAGCTTTCTTT

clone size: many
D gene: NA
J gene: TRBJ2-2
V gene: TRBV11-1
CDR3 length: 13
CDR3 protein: CASSLALTGELFF
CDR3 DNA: TGTGCCAGCAGCTTAGCGCTCACCGGGGAGCTGTTTTTT

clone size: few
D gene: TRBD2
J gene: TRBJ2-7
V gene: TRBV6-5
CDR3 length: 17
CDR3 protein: CASTPGSGRGNLYEQYF
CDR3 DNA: TGTGCCAGCACCCCAGGGAGCGGGAGGGGTAATCTATACGAGCAGTACTTC

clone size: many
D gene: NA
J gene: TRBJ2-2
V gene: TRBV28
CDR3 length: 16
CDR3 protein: CASSLVRGGGTGELFF
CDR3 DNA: TGTGCCAGCAGTTTAGTCAGGGGTGGAGGTACCGGGGAGCTGTTTTTT

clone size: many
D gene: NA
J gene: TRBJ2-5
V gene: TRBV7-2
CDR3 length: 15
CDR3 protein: CASSLMVGAQETQYF
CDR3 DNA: TGTGCCAGCAGCTTAATGGTGGGGGCCCAAGAGACCCAGTACTTC

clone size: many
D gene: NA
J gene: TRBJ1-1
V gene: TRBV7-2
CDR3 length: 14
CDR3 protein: CASSLAGPNTEAFF
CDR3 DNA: TGTGCCAGCAGCCTTGCGGGGCCCAACACTGAAGCTTTCTTT

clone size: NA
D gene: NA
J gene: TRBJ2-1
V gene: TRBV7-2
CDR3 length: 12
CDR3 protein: CASSLQGDEQFF
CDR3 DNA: TGTGCCAGCAGCTTACAGGGCGATGAGCAGTTCTTC

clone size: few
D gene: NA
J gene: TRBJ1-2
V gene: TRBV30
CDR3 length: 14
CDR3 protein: CAWIAGASNYGYTF
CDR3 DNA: TGTGCCTGGATCGCGGGGGCGTCAAACTATGGCTACACCTTC

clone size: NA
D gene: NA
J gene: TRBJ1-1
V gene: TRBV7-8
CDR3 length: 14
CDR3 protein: CASSLGGRKTEAFF
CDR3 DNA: TGTGCCAGCAGCTTAGGTGGCAGGAAGACTGAAGCTTTCTTT

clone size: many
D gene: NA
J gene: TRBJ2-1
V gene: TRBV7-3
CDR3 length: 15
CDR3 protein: CASSLRGEPYNEQFF
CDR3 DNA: TGTGCCAGCAGCTTACGCGGGGAGCCCTACAATGAGCAGTTCTTC

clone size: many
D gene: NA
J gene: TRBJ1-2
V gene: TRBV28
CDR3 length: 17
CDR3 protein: CASRPKPPTGDNYGYTF
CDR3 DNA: TGTGCCAGCAGGCCTAAGCCCCCGACAGGAGATAACTATGGCTACACCTTC

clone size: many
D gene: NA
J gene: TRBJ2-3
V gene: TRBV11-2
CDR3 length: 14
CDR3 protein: CASSLARSTDTQYF
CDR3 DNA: TGTGCCAGCAGCTTAGCCAGGAGCACAGATACGCAGTATTTT

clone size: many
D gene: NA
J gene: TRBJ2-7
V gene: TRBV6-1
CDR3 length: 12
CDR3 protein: CASSSPAYEQYF
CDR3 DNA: TGTGCCAGCAGTTCCCCGGCTTACGAGCAGTACTTC

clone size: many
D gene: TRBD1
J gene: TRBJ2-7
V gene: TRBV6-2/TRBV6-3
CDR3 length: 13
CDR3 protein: CASSYDRDYEQYF
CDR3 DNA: TGTGCCAGCAGTTACGACAGGGACTACGAGCAGTACTTC

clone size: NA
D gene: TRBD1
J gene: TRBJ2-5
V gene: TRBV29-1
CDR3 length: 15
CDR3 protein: CSVRDRGRGQETQYF
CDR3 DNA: TGCAGCGTTCGGGACAGGGGAAGGGGACAAGAGACCCAGTACTTC

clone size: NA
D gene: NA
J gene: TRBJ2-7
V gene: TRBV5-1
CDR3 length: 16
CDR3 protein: CASSPQLTASTYEQYF
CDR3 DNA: TGCGCCAGCAGCCCCCAACTGACAGCCTCAACCTACGAGCAGTACTTC

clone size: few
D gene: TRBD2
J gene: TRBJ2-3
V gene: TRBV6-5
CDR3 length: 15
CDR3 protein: CASRVAGGPADTQYF
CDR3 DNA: TGTGCCAGCAGAGTAGCGGGAGGGCCCGCAGATACGCAGTATTTT

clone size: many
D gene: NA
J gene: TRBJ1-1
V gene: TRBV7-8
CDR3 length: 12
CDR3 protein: CASGLRGTEAFF
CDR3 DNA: TGTGCCAGCGGACTTCGGGGTACTGAAGCTTTCTTT

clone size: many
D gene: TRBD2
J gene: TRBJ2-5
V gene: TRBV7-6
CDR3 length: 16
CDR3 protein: CASSRTSGLGGETQYF
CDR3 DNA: TGTGCCAGCAGTCGTACTAGCGGCCTAGGGGGAGAGACCCAGTACTTC

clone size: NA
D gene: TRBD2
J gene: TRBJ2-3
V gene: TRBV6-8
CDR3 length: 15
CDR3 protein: CASSPLAGVFGTQYF
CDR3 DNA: TGTGCCAGCAGCCCACTAGCGGGAGTTTTCGGTACGCAGTATTTT

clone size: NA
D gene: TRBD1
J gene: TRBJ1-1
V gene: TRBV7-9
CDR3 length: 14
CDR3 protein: CASSRTQGRTEAFF
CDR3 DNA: TGTGCCAGCAGCCGTACACAGGGGAGGACTGAAGCTTTCTTT

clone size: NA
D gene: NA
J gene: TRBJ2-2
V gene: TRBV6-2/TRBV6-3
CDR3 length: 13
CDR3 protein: CASRPPQGGELFF
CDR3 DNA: TGTGCCAGCAGACCGCCCCAGGGCGGGGAGCTGTTTTTT

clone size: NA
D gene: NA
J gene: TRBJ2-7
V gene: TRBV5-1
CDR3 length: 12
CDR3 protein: CASRPDSYEQYF
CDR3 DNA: TGCGCCAGCAGACCCGACAGCTACGAGCAGTACTTC

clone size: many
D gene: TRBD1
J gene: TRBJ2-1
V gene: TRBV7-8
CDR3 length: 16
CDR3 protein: CASSVGGGTGRIGQFF
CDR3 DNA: TGTGCCAGCAGCGTAGGGGGCGGGACAGGGCGTATAGGGCAGTTCTTC